The clone carrying this TCR beta chain is labeled medium-sized (0.01 to 0.1%). Time point denoted: sample taken at primary tumor resection. This record comes from a study of spatial heterogeneity in lung cancer. Looking at the study overall: Raw reads contained each unique TCR and UMI combination more than ten times on average.

CDR3 length equals 13 residues. Germline V gene lookup returns CDR1 SGHAT and CDR2 FQNNGV. V lost 0 bases and J lost 6, with 8 bases in between. Individual TCR cDNA molecules each bore their own unique molecular identifier. TCRdb itself ran the 5' RACE reads through MiXCR, one entry per CDR3 protein. The sample yields about 39,000 distinct CDR3 sequences, under 4% seen once. Source: normal lung tissue next to the tumor, taken at surgery. This TCR derives from a male donor with early-stage non-small cell lung cancer. The chain has TRBV11-2 and TRBJ1-1, with D tentatively TRBD1 (6 bases). The CDR3 DNA follows: TGTGCCAGCAGCTTAGAGACAGGACCTGAAGCTTTCTTT. Protein: CASSLETGPEAFF. Full variable domain (remainder filled in from reference TRBV11-2 and TRBJ1-1): EAGVAQSPRYKIIEKRQSVAFWCNPISGHATLYWYQQILGQGPKLLIQFQNNGVVDDSQLPKDRFSAERLKGVDSTLKIQPAKLEDSAVYLCASSLETGPEAFFGQGTRLTVV.